This T cell receptor beta chain appears in the sequencing data of a study of shared clonotypes between healthy human individuals. Authors' methods: Junction-only immunoSEQ sequences carried no quality scores, so filtering differed. Using immunoSEQ multiplex PCR, the repertoire was profiled, and TCRdb retains in-frame clones only, with some absent. Clonal size and the V and J genes are those of that table, whereas D and trimming came from the DNA. This table holds about 2.3 million clones, 85% to 95% found once. Study-wide results and caveats: Deeper or shallower sequencing was expected to change how clonotypes are shared among donors.

The split of CD4+ cells yielded CD45RA+ naive and CD45RA-negative memory subsets. V was shortened by 2 bases and J by 6 bases, with 8 bases between the two germline ends. From germline, CDR1 is SEHNR and CDR2 FQNEAQ (reference sequence). The CDR3 has 13 amino acids. Points on this clone: Its antigen is unidentified.

This receptor was obtained from a man younger than 35 in good health. Some clones in this sample may be carry-over from other donors' samples. The chain uses TRBV7-9 and TRBJ2-1; D call uncertain. The sample consisted of naive CD4+ T cells from PBMCs. As to subset: CD45RA+ positively selected. The CDR3: CASSLSVTNEQFF. CDR3 nucleotide sequence: TGTGCCAGCAGCTTATCAGTTACCAATGAGCAGTTCTTC.